This entry lists 21 T cell receptor beta chains sequenced from one sample in a study of T cell repertoires in cytomegalovirus infection. MiXCR, applied by TCRdb to the reads, yields one record per CDR3 protein. The sample shows about 310,000 distinct CDR3 sequences, about 9.2% of them seen only once. Sequenced material: PBMCs. The receptors were gathered from a human donor in good health (CMV status not recorded). Some clones in this sample may be carry-over from other donors' samples.

The table lists this clonotype with many counts. This chain uses TRBV20-1 with TRBJ2-1; D call uncertain. The CDR3 has 16 residues. The V end lost 0 bases, the J end lost 0 bases, and 12 bases lay between the germline ends. The germline CDR1 and CDR2 sequences are DFQATT and SNEGSKA (reference sequence). The CDR3 nucleotides read TGCAGTGCTAGAGATTTTAAAGGATACTCCTACAATGAGCAGTTCTTC. It is translated as CSARDFKGYSYNEQFF.

This clonotype has ten or more counts. The gene calls are TRBV19 and TRBJ2-5; 8 bases fit TRBD2. Germline V lookup: CDR1 LNHDA, CDR2 SQIVND (reference sequence). The CDR3 loop spans 15 amino acids. The junction had 7 bases not matched to a gene; V was cut back by 2 bases and J by 5 bases. The CDR3 region is CASSIMTGGPETQYF. The CDR3 DNA is TGTGCCAGTAGTATAATGACGGGGGGGCCGGAGACCCAGTACTTC.

This clonotype was observed once. The chain has TRBV6-2 or TRBV6-3 and TRBJ2-7; no clear D gene. Trimming pared 6 bases from V and 2 bases from J, leaving 11 bases between. CDR1 and CDR2 from the germline V gene are MNHEY and SVGEGT. This CDR3 region has 13 residues. DNA for the CDR3: TGTGCCAGCAGACAGACAAAACCCTACGAGCAGTACGTC. Protein: CASRQTKPYEQYV.

In the case of this clonotype: A much larger clone is a single base away; this may be a read error. The CDR3 loop reads CASSTEAGDTDTQYF. CDR3 sequence (DNA): TGTGCCAGCAGCACCGAGGCCGGGGACACAGATACGCAGTATTTT. The chain has TRBV7-6 and TRBJ2-3; tentatively, D is TRBD2 (5 bases). V was shortened by 5 bases and J by 2 bases, with 14 bases between the two germline ends. The CDR3 is 15 amino acids. Per germline, CDR1 SGHVS and CDR2 FNYEAQ.

This clonotype was observed at least ten times. The genes are TRBV7-8 and TRBJ1-6, with D unresolved. Per the germline V gene, CDR1 is SGHVS and CDR2 is FQNEAQ. V gave up 0 bases and J gave up 0 bases, with 21 bases separating them. CDR3 size: 21 residues. Here the CDR3 reads CASSLALGRLGRSSYNSPLHF. CDR3 DNA: TGTGCCAGCAGCTTAGCTTTGGGCCGACTTGGACGCAGCTCCTATAATTCACCCCTCCACTTT.

The table lists this clonotype with a few counts. This sequence joins TRBV4-3 and TRBJ2-1; TRBD2 agrees at 9 bases. Germline loops: CDR1 LGHNA, CDR2 YSLEER. V was pared by 0 bases and J by 6 bases, with 3 bases of the junction left unmatched. The CDR3 extends over 15 amino acids. The CDR3 bases are TGCGCCAGCAGCCAAGAAAGGCGGGGGGGCAATGAGCAGTTCTTC. This sequence encodes CASSQERRGGNEQFF.

The gene calls are TRBV19 and TRBJ2-3; 8 nucleotides align to TRBD1. After removal of 5 bases from V and 4 bases from J, the junction contained 11 bases not matched to a gene. This CDR3 contains 16 residues. Looked up from germline, CDR1 is LNHDA and CDR2 is SQIVND (reference sequence). CDR3 sequence reads: CASSASGTGVADTQYF. CDR3 in DNA: TGTGCCAGTAGTGCCTCCGGGACAGGAGTAGCAGATACGCAGTATTTT. Full variable domain (missing parts from reference TRBV19 and TRBJ2-3): DGGITQSPKYLFRKEGQNVTLSCEQNLNHDAMYWYRQDPGQGLRLIYYSQIVNDFQKGDIAEGYSVSREKKESFPLTVTSAQKNPTAFYLCASSASGTGVADTQYFGPGTRLTVL.

This clonotype was counted between two and nine times. The chain employs TRBV20-1 and TRBJ1-2, with D unclear. The CDR3 has 14 residues. Trimming removed 6 bases at V and 1 base at J, with 15 bases between. Germline assignment: CDR1 DFQATT and CDR2 SNEGSKA (reference sequence). The CDR3 sequence: CSAPTRRNNYGYTF. The CDR3 bases are TGCAGTGCGCCTACTAGACGGAATAACTATGGCTACACCTTC.

This clonotype was counted ten times or more. CDR3 region: CSAGTANTEAFF. CDR3 nucleotides: TGCAGCGCCGGGACGGCGAACACTGAAGCTTTCTTT. This chain joins TRBV29-1 and TRBJ1-1, with D possibly TRBD1 on 5 matching bases. CDR1 SQVTM and CDR2 ANQGSEA come from the germline V gene. CDR3 length: 12 amino acids. Between the trimmed V and J ends, which lost 7 bases and 1 base, there was a span of 10 bases.

This clonotype came up many times. The chain recombines TRBV5-1 with TRBJ1-6; 10 nucleotides match TRBD1. Germline V CDR1 and CDR2: SGHRS, YFSETQ. V shed 0 bases and J 8 bases; nucleotides not matched to a gene: 2. The length of the CDR3 is 15 residues. CDR3 loop: CASSLGTGGHSPLHF. The CDR3 coding sequence is TGCGCCAGCAGCTTGGGGACAGGGGGGCATTCACCCCTCCACTTT. Supplemented by reference TRBV5-1 and TRBJ1-6, the full variable domain reads KAGVTQTPRYLIKTRGQQVTLSCSPISGHRSVSWYQQTPGQGLQFLFEYFSETQRNKGNFPGRFSGRQFSNSRSEMNVSTLELGDSALYLCASSLGTGGHSPLHFGNGTRLTVT.

Worth noting for this clonotype: This may stem from a read error, because a much larger clone lies one nucleotide away. The rearrangement uses TRBV20-1 and TRBJ2-2; the D gene is possibly TRBD2 (5 bases). From germline, CDR1 is DFQATT and CDR2 SNEGSKA (reference sequence). This CDR3 is built from 15 residues. As DNA, the CDR3 is TGCAGTGCAGTGGTGGGAGACCTAAACACCGGGCAGCTGTTTTTT. This translates into CSAVVGDLNTGQLFF.

In this sample, this clonotype turned up many times. The chain joins TRBV7-2 to TRBJ1-6, with D perhaps matching TRBD1 (5 bases). V was trimmed by 1 base and J by 9 bases, leaving 13 bases between them. The V gene's germline CDR1 is SGHTA and CDR2 FQGNSA. This CDR3 region has 15 residues. CDR3 residues: CASSLGGGIGSPLHF. As DNA, the CDR3 is TGTGCCAGCAGCTTAGGGGGGGGGATAGGTTCACCCCTCCACTTT.

The V call is TRBV5-8, the J call TRBJ1-4; no definite D call. The CDR3 totals 16 residues. Trimming removed 4 bases at V and 1 base at J, with 14 bases between. Germline CDR1 SGHTS, CDR2 YDEGEE. CDR3 DNA: TGTGCCAGCAGCAGTGGGCAATATCTAACTAATGAAAAACTGTTTTTT. It codes for CASSSGQYLTNEKLFF.

This chain connects TRBV29-1 to TRBJ2-3; D is unclear. The CDR3 loop spans 13 amino acids. Trimming cost V 4 bases and J 0 bases, with 8 bases left between them. Germline loops: CDR1 SQVTM, CDR2 ANQGSEA. The CDR3 spells CSVGFSSTDTQYF. The CDR3 coding sequence is TGCAGCGTTGGCTTCTCGAGCACAGATACGCAGTATTTT.

This clonotype was counted many times. The chain is built from TRBV6-2 or TRBV6-3 and TRBJ2-5; the match to TRBD2 covers 12 bases. Trimming took 6 bases from V and 5 from J; bases not matched to a gene: 7. This CDR3 is 15 amino acids long. The germline V gene encodes CDR1 MNHEY and CDR2 SVGEGT. CDR3 residues: CASSRGLAGTETQYF. The CDR3, as DNA: TGTGCCAGCAGCCGTGGACTAGCGGGGACCGAGACCCAGTACTTC.

This clonotype occurred many times. The chain carries TRBV11-3 and TRBJ2-2; D may be TRBD1 (5 bases). Deletions cut 6 bases from V and 7 bases from J, with 9 bases between. CDR3 length: 12 residues. Per the germline V gene, CDR1 is SGHNT and CDR2 is YENEEA. In DNA form, the CDR3 reads TGTGCCAGCAGGGGGCATGACGGGGAGCTGTTTTTT. Translating it yields CASRGHDGELFF.

This clonotype was picked up many times. The rearrangement uses TRBV29-1 and TRBJ1-2; no clear D. The ends were cut back, 3 bases at V and 8 bases at J, with 19 bases in the middle. CDR1 is SQVTM and CDR2 is ANQGSEA in the germline V gene. The CDR3 is 14 amino acids. The CDR3 is CSVDWASPPWGYTF. As DNA, the CDR3 is TGCAGCGTTGATTGGGCCTCACCTCCCTGGGGCTACACCTTC.

This clonotype was counted ten times or more. The chain carries TRBV6-1 and TRBJ2-3, with 9 bases matching TRBD2. Germline V lookup: CDR1 MNHNS, CDR2 SASEGT. The CDR3 spans 15 residues. Trimming removed 2 bases from V and 4 bases from J; junction bases left unmatched: 4. The CDR3 sequence is CASSETAGGPDTQYF. CDR3 nucleotide sequence: TGTGCCAGCAGTGAAACGGCGGGGGGGCCAGATACGCAGTATTTT.

The chain recombines TRBV19 with TRBJ2-2; tentative D call: TRBD2 (6 bases). The CDR3 has 17 residues. Germline CDR1 is LNHDA and CDR2 is SQIVND (reference sequence). V lost 6 bases to trimming and J lost 0 bases, with 17 bases between them. The CDR3 region is CASSPLEGRTNTGELFF. CDR3 sequence (DNA): TGTGCCAGTAGCCCTTTGGAGGGTAGAACGAACACCGGGGAGCTGTTTTTT.

The genes are TRBV4-1 and TRBJ2-3; D gene unclear. Trimming shortened V by 4 bases and J by 3 bases, and 5 bases separated the two germline ends. The germline CDR1 and CDR2 sequences are MGHRA and YSYEKL. The CDR3 has 12 residues. CDR3 sequence (DNA): TGCGCCAGCAGCCGGGAAACAGATACGCAGTATTTT. Translating gives CASSRETDTQYF.

This clonotype showed up many times. The chain combines TRBV28 with TRBJ1-6, with D uncertain. The V gene's germline CDR1 is MDHEN and CDR2 SYDVKM. Trimming shortened V by 2 bases and J by 3 bases, and 8 bases separated the two germline ends. CDR3 size: 15 residues. The CDR3 DNA reads TGTGCCAGCAGTTTACAGAGGAACTATAATTCACCCCTCCACTTT. It yields the protein CASSLQRNYNSPLHF. The full variable domain, rest sourced from reference TRBV28 and TRBJ1-6, is DVKVTQSSRYLVKRTGEKVFLECVQDMDHENMFWYRQDPGLGLRLIYFSYDVKMKEKGDIPEGYSVSREKKERFSLILESASTNQTSMYLCASSLQRNYNSPLHFGNGTRLTVT.